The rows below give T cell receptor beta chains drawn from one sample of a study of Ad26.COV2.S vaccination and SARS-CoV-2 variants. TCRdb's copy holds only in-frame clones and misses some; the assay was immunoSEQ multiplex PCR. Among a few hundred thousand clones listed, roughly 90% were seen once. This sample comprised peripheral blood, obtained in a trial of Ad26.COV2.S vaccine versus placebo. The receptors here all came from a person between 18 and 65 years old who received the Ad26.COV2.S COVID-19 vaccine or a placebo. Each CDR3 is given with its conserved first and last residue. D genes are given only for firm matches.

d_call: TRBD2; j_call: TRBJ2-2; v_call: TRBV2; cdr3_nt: TGTGCCACCCGGGGACTACCGAACACCGGGGAGCTGTTTTTT; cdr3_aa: CATRGLPNTGELFF
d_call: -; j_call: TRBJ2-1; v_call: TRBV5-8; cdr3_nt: TGTGCCAGCAGCTTCGTGTACAATGAGCAGTTCTTC; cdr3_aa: CASSFVYNEQFF
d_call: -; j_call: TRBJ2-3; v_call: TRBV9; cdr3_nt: TGTGCCAGCAGCGTAGTCTGGGGCACAGATACGCAGTATTTT; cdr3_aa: CASSVVWGTDTQYF
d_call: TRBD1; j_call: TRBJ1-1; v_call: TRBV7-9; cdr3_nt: TGTGCCAGCAGCCCTCGGACAGGCGTTGAAGCTTTCTTT; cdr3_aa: CASSPRTGVEAFF
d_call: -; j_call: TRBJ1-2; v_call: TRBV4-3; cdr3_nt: TGCGCCAGCAGCCAAGATTTGGCAGATAGAAGATATGGCTACACCTTC; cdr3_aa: CASSQDLADRRYGYTF
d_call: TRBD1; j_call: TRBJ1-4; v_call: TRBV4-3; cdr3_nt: TGCGCCAGCAGCCAACAGGGGGCGACAGGCGAAAAACTGTTTTTT; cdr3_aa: CASSQQGATGEKLFF
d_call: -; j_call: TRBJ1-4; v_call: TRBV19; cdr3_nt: TGTGCCAGTAGTATGTCTAGGGGAGTTGAAAAACTGTTTTTT; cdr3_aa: CASSMSRGVEKLFF
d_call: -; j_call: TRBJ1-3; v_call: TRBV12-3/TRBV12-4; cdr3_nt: TGTGCCAGCAGTTTTGGGGGGAACACCATATATTTT; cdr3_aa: CASSFGGNTIYF
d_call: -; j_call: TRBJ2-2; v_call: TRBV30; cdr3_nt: TGTGCCTGGAGTCGTGGGGACTCCGCCACGGGGGAGCTGTTTTTT; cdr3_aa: CAWSRGDSATGELFF
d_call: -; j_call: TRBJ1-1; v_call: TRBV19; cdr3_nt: TGTGCCAGTAGAGTGAGTGGGACTGAAGCTTTCTTT; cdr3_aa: CASRVSGTEAFF
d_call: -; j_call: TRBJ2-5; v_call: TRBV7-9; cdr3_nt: TGTGCCAGCAGCAGGACTGGAGAGACCCAGTACTTC; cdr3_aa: CASSRTGETQYF
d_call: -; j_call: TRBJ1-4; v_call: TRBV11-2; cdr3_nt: TGTGCCAGCAGCCAGACGGGTTGGGGGGCTTTTGAAAAACTGTTTTTT; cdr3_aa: CASSQTGWGAFEKLFF